Each of the 32 T cell receptor beta chains below was sequenced from the same sample in a study of tumor-infiltrating lymphocytes in primary liver carcinoma. Unsorted whole blood yielded blood RNA, and germline DNA was extracted as well. The investigators made TCR beta cDNA from 400 to 500 ng total RNA, using a constant-region primer. Three rounds of nested multiplex PCR with slightly modified ARM-PCR produced TCR beta libraries. The first two PCR rounds used TRBV1-TRBV30 forward primers with a C-beta reverse primer, about 10 cycles each. TCRdb ran MiXCR on the multiplex PCR reads and lists one entry per CDR3 protein. The sample carries approximately 300,000 distinct CDR3 sequences, less than 75% recorded once. The sequenced material came from peripheral blood. The receptor set was obtained from a man aged 35 to 55 with primary liver carcinoma and hepatitis B virus infection.

This clonotype was picked up one time. One junction end does not reproduce the germline sequence, and a read error may be involved. This chain connects TRBV11-1 to TRBJ2-1, with a weak D call TRBD2 (5 bases). CDR1 is SGHAT, CDR2 FQDESV, per germline (reference sequence). The CDR3 length is 13 residues. The CDR3 DNA is TGTGCAAGCAGCTTAGCGCGAGAGTATGGGCAGTTCTTC. Protein sequence: CASSLAREYGQFF. The full variable domain, in which reference TRBV11-1 and TRBJ2-1 provide the parts outside the CDR3, is EAEVAQSPRYKITEKSQAVAFWCDPISGHATLYWYRQILGQGPELLVQFQDESVVDDSQLPKDRFSAERLKGVDSTLKIQPAELGDSAMYLCASSLAREYGQFFGPGTRLTVL.

As for this clonotype: A much bigger clone sits one base away, suggesting this may be a read error. The chain employs TRBV12-3 or TRBV12-4 and TRBJ2-2; D not certain. CDR3 size: 15 residues. The CDR3 loop reads CASCFRLMSTGELFF. The CDR3 DNA follows: TGTGCCAGCTGTTTTCGCCTAATGAGCACCGGGGAGCTGTTTTTT.

This clonotype has only a few counts. A read error is possible here, since a much larger clone lies one base away. The V call is TRBV12-3 or TRBV12-4, the J call TRBJ2-2, with D hard to call. This CDR3 has 14 amino acids. The CDR3 nucleotides are TGTGCCAACAGTTTCGGCGGCAACACCGGGGAGCTGTTTTTT. Translated: CANSFGGNTGELFF.

With respect to this clonotype: Germline is not matched at one junction end, which may reflect a read error. The CDR3 nucleotides read TGTGCCAGCACCCTTGCTGCAACCAGGGTTAAAACTGAAGCTTTATTT. Translation: CASTLAATRVKTEALF. The chain carries TRBV12-3 or TRBV12-4 and TRBJ1-1; TRBD1 might be the D (5 bases). The length of the CDR3 is 16 residues.

This clonotype was found once. The junction departs from the called germline gene at one end, perhaps through a read error. The J gene is TRBJ2-5, the V gene TRBV6-2 or TRBV6-3, with D perhaps TRBD2 (6 bases). The CDR3 runs to 10 residues. Germline-derived CDR1 and CDR2 are MNHEY and SVGEGT. The DNA for the CDR3 is TGTGCCGGGGGTCGGGAGATCCAGTACTTC. This translates into CAGGREIQYF.

A note on this clonotype: Germline is not matched at one junction end, which may reflect a read error. The V gene is TRBV11-2, the J gene TRBJ2-1; D is possibly TRBD1 (5 bases). CDR1 and CDR2 (germline): SGHAT, FQNNGV. The CDR3 has 11 residues. Written as DNA, the CDR3 is TGTGCCACCAGCCACAGGAGAGAGCAGCTCTTC. It codes for CATSHRREQLF.

This clonotype was seen ten or more times. This chain connects TRBV5-4 to TRBJ2-5; weak D call: TRBD1 (6 bases). Per germline, CDR1 SGHNT and CDR2 YYREEE (reference sequence). The CDR3 extends over 15 amino acids. V lost 3 bases, J lost 0 bases, and 12 bases lay in between. CDR3 region: CASSSSTGYQETQYF. In DNA form, the CDR3 reads TGTGCCAGCAGCTCCTCTACAGGGTACCAAGAGACCCAGTACTTC.

Remarks on this clonotype: Mismatch with germline at one junction end may stem from a read error. CDR3 nucleotide sequence: TGTGTCAGCAGCTTCAGACAGAAAAGTACCGGGGAGCTGTCTTTT. Translated: CVSSFRQKSTGELSF. This sequence joins TRBV11-1 and TRBJ2-2, with D perhaps matching TRBD1 or TRBD2 (5 bases each). The germline V gene has CDR1 SGHAT and CDR2 FQDESV (reference sequence). CDR3 length: 15 amino acids.

In its sample, this clonotype was seen many times. CDR3: CASSPGMAQPQHF. CDR3 in DNA: TGTGCCAGCAGTCCAGGGATGGCTCAGCCCCAGCATTTT. The J gene is TRBJ1-5, the V gene TRBV12-3 or TRBV12-4; D might be TRBD1 (5 bases). Trimming shortened V by 5 bases and J by 6 bases, and 11 bases separated the two germline ends. This CDR3 is 13 amino acids long.

About this clonotype itself: This may arise from a read error, as a much more abundant clone is one base away. This sequence joins TRBV6-1 and TRBJ1-5; 8 bases agree with TRBD1. The CDR3 loop spans 15 amino acids. From germline, CDR1 is MNHNS and CDR2 SASEGT. The CDR3 region has the DNA TGTGTCAGCAGTGAATCCCAGGGGGCGGGTCAGCCCCAGCATTTT. This translates into CVSSESQGAGQPQHF.

This clonotype was counted many times. The chain links TRBV5-4 to TRBJ2-5; D unclear. Germline CDR1 and CDR2: SGHNT and YYREEE (reference sequence). This CDR3 has 12 amino acids. Trimming pared 5 bases from V and 1 base from J, leaving 6 bases between. DNA for the CDR3: TGTGCCAGCAGTGGCAGCCAAGAGACCCAGTACTTC. Residues: CASSGSQETQYF.

A note on this clonotype: The junction shows a germline mismatch at one end, possibly a read error. The rearrangement joins TRBV5-1 to TRBJ2-7; TRBD2 might be the D (5 bases). Germline CDR1 reads SGHRS; CDR2 reads YFSETQ. This CDR3 spans 17 amino acids. CDR3 nucleotide sequence: TGCGCCAGCAACTTGGCGGAGGTTAGGGCAGCAACCTACGAGCAGTACTTC. Its protein product is CASNLAEVRAATYEQYF.

Note on this clonotype: The junction does not match germline at one end; this may be a read error. This chain links TRBV7-9 with TRBJ2-5; 7 positions match TRBD1. This CDR3 has 14 amino acids. Germline loops: CDR1 SEHNR, CDR2 FQNEAQ (reference sequence). The CDR3 loop is CASSLGQNREIQYF. The DNA of the CDR3 is TGTGCCAGCAGCTTGGGACAGAATAGAGAGATCCAGTACTTC.

The rearrangement links TRBV7-8 to TRBJ2-7, with D possibly TRBD2 on 5 matching bases. Germline V gene lookup returns CDR1 SGHVS and CDR2 FQNEAQ. CDR3 length equals 14 residues. V lost 3 bases to trimming and J lost 3 bases, with 12 bases between them. The CDR3 bases are TGTGCCAGCAGCTTGGGAGCGGAGGTCTACGAGCAGTACTTC. Protein product: CASSLGAEVYEQYF. Full variable domain (missing parts from reference TRBV7-8 and TRBJ2-7): GAGVSQSPRYKVAKRGQDVALRCDPISGHVSLFWYQQALGQGPEFLTYFQNEAQLDKSGLPSDRFFAERPEGSVSTLKIQRTQQEDSAVYLCASSLGAEVYEQYFGPGTRLTVT.

On this clonotype itself: Since a much larger clone is just one base distant, this may be a read error. The V and J genes are TRBV4-1 and TRBJ2-3; 9 bases align to TRBD2. The CDR3 extends over 14 amino acids. Germline CDR1 and CDR2: MGHRA and YSYEKL. CDR3 amino acids: CTSSGTSSPDTQYF. CDR3 coding DNA: TGCACCAGCTCAGGGACTAGCTCGCCAGATACGCAGTATTTT.

A note on this clonotype: A much larger clonotype is one base distant, so this may be a read error. V and J are TRBV4-3 and TRBJ2-2, with D tentatively TRBD2 (5 bases). This CDR3 is built from 11 residues. Germline lookup yields CDR1 LGHNA and CDR2 YSLEER. The CDR3 DNA is TGCGCCAGCAGCATGGCCGGGGAGCTGGTTTTT. It encodes CASSMAGELVF.

This clonotype appeared a single time. This is likely a read error, given that the CDR3 carries no conserved phenylalanine or tryptophan at its end. This chain uses TRBV29-1 with TRBJ2-7, with D possibly being TRBD1 (5 bases). The CDR3 spans 14 residues. CDR1 is SQVTM, CDR2 ANQGSEA, per germline. The DNA for the CDR3 is TGCAGCGCTGAAGGCGTTGACAGTTTGTCCGAGCAGTACTCC. This gives the protein CSAEGVDSLSEQYS.

About this clonotype: This could be a read error, since a much larger clone is one nucleotide away. The chain uses TRBV4-1 and TRBJ2-1; D unresolved. The germline V gene has CDR1 MGHRA and CDR2 YSYEKL. The CDR3 contains 14 residues. V gave up 1 base and J gave up 3 bases, with 7 bases separating them. CDR3 residues: CASSQGANYNEQFF. The CDR3 DNA sequence: TGCGCCAGCAGCCAAGGGGCGAACTACAATGAGCAGTTCTTC.

This clonotype was picked up many times. This chain links TRBV12-3 or TRBV12-4 with TRBJ1-1; D remains unclear. The CDR3 runs 15 residues. The ends were cut back, 3 bases at V and 4 bases at J, with 15 bases in the middle. CDR3 loop: CASSLGSTWGTEAFF. The CDR3 DNA sequence: TGTGCCAGCAGTTTGGGCTCCACCTGGGGCACTGAAGCTTTCTTT.

The V and J genes are TRBV6-5 and TRBJ2-7, with 10 bases that match TRBD1. Trimming cost V 11 bases and J 1 base; bases outside gene matches: 11. Germline V gene data show CDR1 as MNHEY and CDR2 as SVGAGI. The CDR3 contains 15 residues. The CDR3 nucleotides read TGTGCCGACACTTTCGGACAGGGGGATTCCTACGAGCAGTACTTC. Translation: CADTFGQGDSYEQYF.

Of note for this clonotype: At one boundary the junction diverges from the germline segment, which might be a read error. The rearrangement uses TRBV29-1 and TRBJ1-2; 7 bases line up with TRBD1. The CDR3 loop spans 12 amino acids. From germline, CDR1 is SQVTM and CDR2 ANQGSEA. This CDR3 reads CSVARQGSGHTF. DNA for the CDR3: TGCAGCGTTGCCCGACAGGGAAGTGGCCACACCTTC.

This clonotype showed up many times. The chain joins TRBV6-1 to TRBJ1-1, with D possibly matching TRBD1 (5 bases). The V end was cut by 5 bases, the J end by 6 bases, with 16 bases between. Germline loops: CDR1 MNHNS, CDR2 SASEGT. The CDR3 is 14 amino acids. This CDR3 is CASSFQGVPAEAFF. For the CDR3, the DNA is TGTGCCAGCAGTTTCCAAGGGGTCCCCGCTGAAGCTTTCTTT.

This clonotype has ten or more counts. The rearrangement links TRBV28 to TRBJ2-3, with D tentatively TRBD1 (6 bases). The CDR3 totals 14 residues. The V and J ends lost 2 bases and 6 bases respectively, with 12 bases between them. From germline, CDR1 is MDHEN and CDR2 SYDVKM. CDR3 amino acids: CASSLGGTGDTQYF. For the CDR3, the DNA is TGTGCCAGCAGTTTAGGGGGCACCGGGGATACGCAGTATTTT.

The sample holds one count of this clonotype. With a much larger clone just one base away, this may be a read error. The V and J genes are TRBV10-2 and TRBJ2-7; 7 positions agree with TRBD1. CDR3 length: 15 residues. Germline loops: CDR1 WSHSY, CDR2 SAAADI. The CDR3 loop reads CANSEDETGTYEQYF. CDR3 DNA: TGCGCCAACAGTGAGGACGAGACAGGGACCTACGAGCAGTACTTC.

This clonotype was seen just once. The conserved final phenylalanine or tryptophan is absent from the CDR3, which likely points to a read error. DNA of the CDR3: TGTGCCAGCAGCTTATCACAGGTAGCGAGTCAAGAGACCCAGTACCTC. It is translated as CASSLSQVASQETQYL. V usage is TRBV11-1 and J usage is TRBJ2-5, with D perhaps matching TRBD1 or TRBD2 (5 bases each). Germline assignment: CDR1 SGHAT and CDR2 FQDESV (reference sequence). The CDR3 sequence is 16 residues long. With 2 bases removed from V and 2 bases from J, the gap between germline ends came to 15 bases.

The rearrangement links TRBV5-5 to TRBJ2-5; 9 positions agree with TRBD1. Trimming removed 2 bases from V and 9 bases from J; junction bases left unmatched: 11. Germline V gene sequence: CDR1 SGHKS, CDR2 YYEKEE (reference sequence). The length of the CDR3 is 15 residues. The CDR3 sequence is CASSLGTGGREAQYF. As DNA, the CDR3 is TGTGCCAGCAGCTTAGGTACAGGGGGCCGGGAGGCCCAGTACTTC.

As to this clonotype: This may arise from a read error, as a much more abundant clone is one base away. The rearrangement links TRBV4-3 to TRBJ2-5, with 12 bases lining up with TRBD2. This CDR3 is built from 16 residues. Germline lookup yields CDR1 LGHNA and CDR2 YSLEER. Written as DNA, the CDR3 is TGCGCCAGCACCCAAGATCTAGCGGGAGGGCCAGAGACCCAGTACTTC. Its protein product is CASTQDLAGGPETQYF.

Notes on this clonotype: A much larger clone sits a single nucleotide away, making a read error possible. The CDR3 DNA follows: TGTGCCAGCAGTCGGGATTTCCGGGACATGTATCAGCCCCAGCATTTT. Amino acids: CASSRDFRDMYQPQHF. This chain joins TRBV6-2 or TRBV6-3 and TRBJ1-5; a weak D match, TRBD1 (6 bases). Trimming cost V 5 bases and J 5 bases, with 19 bases left between them. CDR3 length: 16 residues. Germline V gene lookup returns CDR1 MNHEY and CDR2 SVGEGT.

This clonotype was counted a few times. V and J are TRBV7-9 and TRBJ2-3, with D unresolved. Germline V gene sequence: CDR1 SEHNR, CDR2 FQNEAQ (reference sequence). There are 15 residues in the CDR3. Trimming pared 2 bases from V and 2 bases from J, leaving 11 bases between. CDR3 nucleotides: TGTGCCAGCAGCTTATATGGCGTTAACACAGATACGCAGTATTTT. The encoded protein is CASSLYGVNTDTQYF.

A word on this clonotype: This may be a read error: a much more frequent sequence differs by one nucleotide. The genes are TRBV6-2 or TRBV6-3 and TRBJ2-3; the match to TRBD1 covers 8 bases. The CDR3 is 15 amino acids. CDR1 is MNHEY, CDR2 SVGEGT, per germline. The CDR3 protein is CSSSLTGVTTDTQYF. The CDR3 DNA is TGTTCCAGCAGTCTGACAGGGGTTACCACAGATACGCAGTATTTT.

To note about this clonotype: A clone one base away is much larger, so this may be a read error. V and J are TRBV28 and TRBJ2-5; possible D gene TRBD1, 6 bases. The CDR3 runs to 16 residues. Germline V gives CDR1 MDHEN, CDR2 SYDVKM. Trimming took off 5 bases at V and 5 bases at J, with 21 bases between the two ends. The CDR3 DNA sequence: TGTGCCAGCAGTCCCCCTACCCTGACAGGTTGGGAGACCCAGTACTTC. It is translated as CASSPPTLTGWETQYF.

As concerns this clonotype: A read error may explain this, as a much larger clone is one base away. The chain has TRBV5-1 and TRBJ2-5; D remains ambiguous. Germline V gene data show CDR1 as SGHRS and CDR2 as YFSETQ. This CDR3 spans 17 amino acids. V lost 4 bases and J lost 0, with 19 bases in between. In DNA, the CDR3 is TGCGCCAGCAGCCATAGACCAAGGGTCGGGTACCAAGAGACCCAGTACTTC. Translating gives CASSHRPRVGYQETQYF.